Below, one T cell receptor beta chain is given with its context. Its specificity is not known. A read error may produce the germline difference seen at one junction end. They got blood RNA out of unsorted whole blood and also pulled out germline DNA. No patient had received treatment, and all had chronic HBV infection. The authors collected 3 to 5 milliliters of peripheral blood before surgery. This sample was included in a study of tumor-infiltrating lymphocytes in primary liver carcinoma. On the study more broadly: Samples produced roughly 3.5 to 8 million productive TCRbeta reads, comparable across tissue types.

Study-level points and caveats: Tumor tissue displayed a significantly greater top-250-clone fraction than blood (p = 0.039).

Reverse transcription of about 0.5 ug total RNA with a constant-region primer produced TCR beta cDNA. Researchers made the TCR beta libraries by running three nested multiplex PCR rounds with slightly modified ARM-PCR. With TRBV1-TRBV30 forward primers and a C-beta reverse primer, the first two PCR rounds were run for around 10 cycles each. TCRdb re-called the multiplex PCR reads through MiXCR, storing one row per CDR3 protein. The sample includes hundreds of thousands of distinct CDR3 sequences, roughly 60% of them seen just once. Germline CDR1 and CDR2: SGHAT and FQDESV (reference sequence). The length of the CDR3 is 16 residues.

This TCR came from a man aged 40-49 years with primary liver carcinoma and hepatitis B virus infection. This rearrangement joins TRBV11-1 to TRBJ2-1, with unresolved D. Sequencing was performed on peripheral blood. The CDR3 loop reads CASSLGLSFYYDEQFF. CDR3 DNA: TGTGCCAGCAGCTTAGGGCTATCATTCTACTACGATGAGCAGTTCTTT. Looking up the rest from reference TRBV11-1 and TRBJ2-1 gives the full variable domain: EAEVAQSPRYKITEKSQAVAFWCDPISGHATLYWYRQILGQGPELLVQFQDESVVDDSQLPKDRFSAERLKGVDSTLKIQPAELGDSAMYLCASSLGLSFYYDEQFFGPGTRLTVL.